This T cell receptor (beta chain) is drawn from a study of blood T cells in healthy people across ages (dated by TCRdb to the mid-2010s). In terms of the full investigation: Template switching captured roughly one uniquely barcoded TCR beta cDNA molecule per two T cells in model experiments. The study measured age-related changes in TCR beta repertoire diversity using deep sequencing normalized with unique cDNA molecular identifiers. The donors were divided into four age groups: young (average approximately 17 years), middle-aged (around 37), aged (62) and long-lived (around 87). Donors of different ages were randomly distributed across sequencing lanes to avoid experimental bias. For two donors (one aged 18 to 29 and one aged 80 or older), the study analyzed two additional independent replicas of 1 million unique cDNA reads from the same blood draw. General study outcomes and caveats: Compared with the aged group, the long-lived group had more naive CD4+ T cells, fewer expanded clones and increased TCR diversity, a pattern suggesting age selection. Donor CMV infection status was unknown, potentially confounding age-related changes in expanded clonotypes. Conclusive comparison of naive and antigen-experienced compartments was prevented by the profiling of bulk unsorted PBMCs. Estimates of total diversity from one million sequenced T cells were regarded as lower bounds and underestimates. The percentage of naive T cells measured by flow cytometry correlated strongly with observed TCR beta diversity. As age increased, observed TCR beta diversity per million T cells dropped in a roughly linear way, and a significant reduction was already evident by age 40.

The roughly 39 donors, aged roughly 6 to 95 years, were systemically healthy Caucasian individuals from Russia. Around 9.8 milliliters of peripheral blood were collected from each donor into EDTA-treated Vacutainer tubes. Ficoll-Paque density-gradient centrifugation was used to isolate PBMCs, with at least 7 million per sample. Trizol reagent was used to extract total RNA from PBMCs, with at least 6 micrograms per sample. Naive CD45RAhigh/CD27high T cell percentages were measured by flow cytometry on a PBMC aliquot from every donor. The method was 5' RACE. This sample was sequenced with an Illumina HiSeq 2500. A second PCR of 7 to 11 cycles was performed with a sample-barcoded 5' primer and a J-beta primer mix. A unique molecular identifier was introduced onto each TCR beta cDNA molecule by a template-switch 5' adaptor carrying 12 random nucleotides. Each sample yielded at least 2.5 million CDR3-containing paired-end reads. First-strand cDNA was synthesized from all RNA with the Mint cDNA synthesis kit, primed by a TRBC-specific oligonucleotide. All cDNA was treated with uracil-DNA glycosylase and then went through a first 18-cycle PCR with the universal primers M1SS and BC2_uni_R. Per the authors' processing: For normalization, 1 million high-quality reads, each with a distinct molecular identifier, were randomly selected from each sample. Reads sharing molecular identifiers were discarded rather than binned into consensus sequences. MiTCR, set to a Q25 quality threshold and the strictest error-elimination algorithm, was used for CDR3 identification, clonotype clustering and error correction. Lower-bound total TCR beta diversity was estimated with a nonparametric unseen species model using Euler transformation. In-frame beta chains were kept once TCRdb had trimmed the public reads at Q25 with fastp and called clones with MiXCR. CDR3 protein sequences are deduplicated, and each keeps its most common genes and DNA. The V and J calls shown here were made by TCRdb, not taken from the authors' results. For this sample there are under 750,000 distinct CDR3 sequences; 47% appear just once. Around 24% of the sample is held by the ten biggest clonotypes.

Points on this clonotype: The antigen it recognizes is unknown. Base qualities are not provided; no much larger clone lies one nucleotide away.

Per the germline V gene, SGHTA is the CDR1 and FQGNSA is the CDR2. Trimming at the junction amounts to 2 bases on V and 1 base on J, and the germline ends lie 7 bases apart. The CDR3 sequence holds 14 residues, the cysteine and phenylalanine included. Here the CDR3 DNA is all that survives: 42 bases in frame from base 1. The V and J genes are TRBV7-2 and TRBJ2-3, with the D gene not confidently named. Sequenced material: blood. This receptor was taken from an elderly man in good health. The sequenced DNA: TGTGCCAGCAGCTTAAGACGGCGCACAGATACGCAGTATTTT. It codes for CASSLRRRTDTQYF.